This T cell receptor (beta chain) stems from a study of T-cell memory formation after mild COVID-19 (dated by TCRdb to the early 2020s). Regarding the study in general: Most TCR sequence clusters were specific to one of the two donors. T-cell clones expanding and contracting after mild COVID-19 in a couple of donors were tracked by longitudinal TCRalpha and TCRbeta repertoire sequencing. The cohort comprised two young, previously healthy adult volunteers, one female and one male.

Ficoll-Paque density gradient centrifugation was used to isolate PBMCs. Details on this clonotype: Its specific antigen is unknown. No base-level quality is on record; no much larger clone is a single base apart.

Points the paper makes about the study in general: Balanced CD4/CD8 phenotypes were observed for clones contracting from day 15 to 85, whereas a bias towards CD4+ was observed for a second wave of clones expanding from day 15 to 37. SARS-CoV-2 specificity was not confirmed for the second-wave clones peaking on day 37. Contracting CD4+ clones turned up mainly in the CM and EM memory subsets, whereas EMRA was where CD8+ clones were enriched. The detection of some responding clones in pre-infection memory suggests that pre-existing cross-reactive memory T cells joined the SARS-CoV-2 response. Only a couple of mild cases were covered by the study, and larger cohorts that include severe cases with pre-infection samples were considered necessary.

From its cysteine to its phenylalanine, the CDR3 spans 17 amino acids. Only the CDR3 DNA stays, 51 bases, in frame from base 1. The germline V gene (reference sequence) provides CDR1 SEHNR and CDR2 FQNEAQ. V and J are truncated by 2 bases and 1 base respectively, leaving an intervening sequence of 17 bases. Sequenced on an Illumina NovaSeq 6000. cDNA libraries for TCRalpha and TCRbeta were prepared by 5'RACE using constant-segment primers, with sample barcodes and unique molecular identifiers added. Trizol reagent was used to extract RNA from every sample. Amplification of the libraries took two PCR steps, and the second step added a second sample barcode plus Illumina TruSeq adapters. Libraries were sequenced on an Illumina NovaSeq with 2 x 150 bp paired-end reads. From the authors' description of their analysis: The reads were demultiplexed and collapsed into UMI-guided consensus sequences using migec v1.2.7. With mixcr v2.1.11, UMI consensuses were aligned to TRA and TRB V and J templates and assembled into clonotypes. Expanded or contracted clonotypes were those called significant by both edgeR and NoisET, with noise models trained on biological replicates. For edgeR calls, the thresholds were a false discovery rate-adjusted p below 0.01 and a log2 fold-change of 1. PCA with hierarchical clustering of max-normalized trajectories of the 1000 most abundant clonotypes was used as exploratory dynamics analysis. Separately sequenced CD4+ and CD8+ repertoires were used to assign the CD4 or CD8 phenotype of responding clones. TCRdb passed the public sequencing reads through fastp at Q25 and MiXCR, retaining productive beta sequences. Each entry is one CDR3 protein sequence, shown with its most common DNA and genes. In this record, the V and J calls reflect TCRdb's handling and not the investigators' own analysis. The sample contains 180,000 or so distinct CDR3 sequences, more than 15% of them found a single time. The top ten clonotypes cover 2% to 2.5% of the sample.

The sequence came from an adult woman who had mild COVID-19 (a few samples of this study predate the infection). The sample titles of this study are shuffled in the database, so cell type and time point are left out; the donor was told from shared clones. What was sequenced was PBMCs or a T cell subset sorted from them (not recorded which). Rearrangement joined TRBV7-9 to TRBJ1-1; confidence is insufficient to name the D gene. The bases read TGTGCCAGCAGCTTACGGGTCGATTGGCTAGCGAACACTGAAGCTTTCTTT. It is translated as CASSLRVDWLANTEAFF.